The 7 T cell receptor beta chains given below trace back to one sample, sequenced in a study of OX40 agonist ivuxolimab in advanced cancers. Sequencing was performed with immunoSEQ multiplex PCR; in TCRdb, only in-frame clones are kept and a portion is missing. The sample gives some 66,000 clones, approximately 90% of which show up once; around 0.5% is in the top ten. The source material was CD4+ or CD8+ T cells sorted from blood, sampled in a trial of the OX40 agonist ivuxolimab. All receptors derive from an adult with an advanced solid tumor such as melanoma, head and neck, liver or kidney cancer.

The rearrangement links TRBV5-3 to TRBJ1-4; 8 bases are a match to TRBD1. TRBV5-3 qualifies as an ORF whose function is uncertain. CDR3 size: 20 residues. The V and J ends lost 5 bases and 4 bases, in that order; junction bases with no gene match: 22. The CDR3 DNA sequence: TGTGCCAGAAGTTACCCCATGGGACAGGCCGTCCTGGGCTTTAATGAAAAACTGTTTTTT. This sequence encodes CARSYPMGQAVLGFNEKLFF.

CDR3 sequence: CASSIDLPTGNVDYGYTF. The CDR3, as DNA: TGTGCCAGTAGTATAGATCTCCCGACAGGGAACGTCGACTATGGCTACACCTTC. The chain combines TRBV19 with TRBJ1-2, with TRBD1 identical over 7 bases. With V trimmed by 0 bases and J by 3 bases, 13 bases remained unmatched. This CDR3 region has 18 residues. CDR1 and CDR2 (germline): LNHDA, SQIVND (reference sequence). The whole variable domain, filled in from reference TRBV19 and TRBJ1-2, reads DGGITQSPKYLFRKEGQNVTLSCEQNLNHDAMYWYRQDPGQGLRLIYYSQIVNDFQKGDIAEGYSVSREKKESFPLTVTSAQKNPTAFYLCASSIDLPTGNVDYGYTFGSGTRLTVV.

This clone was seen a single time. This chain uses TRBV10-3 with TRBJ2-3; TRBD2 matches at 9 bases. V lost 3 bases to trimming and J lost 2 bases; unmatched junction nucleotides: 9. CDR3 length: 17 residues. Germline-derived CDR1 and CDR2 are ENHRY and SYGVKD. CDR3 region: CAISEHSGGLDTDTQYF. The DNA for the CDR3 is TGTGCCATCAGTGAACATAGCGGGGGCCTAGACACAGATACGCAGTATTTT.

This chain connects TRBV6-5 to TRBJ1-1; D perhaps matches TRBD1 (6 bases). The V end lost 7 bases, the J end lost 1 base, and 16 bases lay between the germline ends. CDR3 size: 15 residues. Per the germline V gene, CDR1 is MNHEY and CDR2 is SVGAGI. The CDR3 loop reads CASNAGAPPNTEAFF. The CDR3 region has the DNA TGTGCCAGCAACGCAGGGGCGCCCCCGAACACTGAAGCTTTCTTT.

V is TRBV9 and J is TRBJ2-1; TRBD1 matches 10 bases. This CDR3 region has 16 residues. Trimming took 3 bases from V and 8 from J; bases not matched to a gene: 11. In germline, CDR1 is SGDLS, CDR2 YYNGEE. The CDR3 DNA sequence: TGTGCCAGCAGCGCGGTAGCGGGGACAGGGGTCCATGAGCAGTTCTTC. It specifies CASSAVAGTGVHEQFF. Based on the CDR3 plus reference TRBV9 and TRBJ2-1, the full variable domain is DSGVTQTPKHLITATGQRVTLRCSPRSGDLSVYWYQQSLDQGLQFLIQYYNGEERAKGNILERFSAQQFPDLHSELNLSSLELGDSALYFCASSAVAGTGVHEQFFGPGTRLTVL.

The chain links TRBV5-1 to TRBJ2-5; D might be TRBD1 (6 bases). Germline CDR1 is SGHRS and CDR2 is YFSETQ. Trimming pared 4 bases from V and 3 bases from J, leaving 13 bases between. CDR3 length equals 14 residues. The DNA of the CDR3 is TGCGCCAGCAGCCCGTTACAGGGAAAAGAGACCCAGTACTTC. Its protein is CASSPLQGKETQYF.

The chain uses TRBV4-2 and TRBJ2-5; tentatively, D is TRBD1 (7 bases). This CDR3 contains 15 residues. CDR1 LGHNA and CDR2 YNFKEQ come from the germline V gene. Trimming took 4 bases from V and 0 from J, leaving 12 bases between them. The CDR3 nucleotides are TGTGCCAGCAGCCTAGGGGGGACAGACCAAGAGACCCAGTACTTC. Encoded protein: CASSLGGTDQETQYF.